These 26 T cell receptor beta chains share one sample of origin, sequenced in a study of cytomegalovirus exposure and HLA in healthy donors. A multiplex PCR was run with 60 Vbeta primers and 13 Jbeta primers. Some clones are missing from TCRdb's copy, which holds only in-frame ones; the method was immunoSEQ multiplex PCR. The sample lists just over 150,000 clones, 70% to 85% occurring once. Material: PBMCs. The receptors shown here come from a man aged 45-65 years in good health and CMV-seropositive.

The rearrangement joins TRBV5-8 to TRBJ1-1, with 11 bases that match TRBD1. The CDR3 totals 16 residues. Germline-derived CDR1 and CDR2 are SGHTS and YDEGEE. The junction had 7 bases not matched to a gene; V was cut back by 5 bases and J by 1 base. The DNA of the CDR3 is TGTGCCAGCAGTTTCGGACAGGGGGCGTCGAACACTGAAGCTTTCTTT. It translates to CASSFGQGASNTEAFF. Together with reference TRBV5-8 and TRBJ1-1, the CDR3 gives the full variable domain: EAGVTQSPTHLIKTRGQQATLRCSPISGHTSVYWYQQALGLGLQFLLWYDEGEERNRGNFPPRFSGRQFPNYSSELNVNALELEDSALYLCASSFGQGASNTEAFFGQGTRLTVV.

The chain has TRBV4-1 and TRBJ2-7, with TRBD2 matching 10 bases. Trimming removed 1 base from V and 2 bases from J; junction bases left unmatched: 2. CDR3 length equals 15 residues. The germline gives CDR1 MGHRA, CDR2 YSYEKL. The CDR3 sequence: CASSQGTSGPYEQYV. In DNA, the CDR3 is TGCGCCAGCAGCCAAGGGACTAGCGGACCCTACGAGCAGTACGTC.

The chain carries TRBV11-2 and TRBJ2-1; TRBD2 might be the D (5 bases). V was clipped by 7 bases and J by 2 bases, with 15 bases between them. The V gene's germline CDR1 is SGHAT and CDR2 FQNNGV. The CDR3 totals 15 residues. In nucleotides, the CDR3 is TGTGCCAGCAACTCCCCCGGGGATCCCTACAATGAGCAGTTCTTC. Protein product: CASNSPGDPYNEQFF. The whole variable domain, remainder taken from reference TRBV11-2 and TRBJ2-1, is EAGVAQSPRYKIIEKRQSVAFWCNPISGHATLYWYQQILGQGPKLLIQFQNNGVVDDSQLPKDRFSAERLKGVDSTLKIQPAKLEDSAVYLCASNSPGDPYNEQFFGPGTRLTVL.

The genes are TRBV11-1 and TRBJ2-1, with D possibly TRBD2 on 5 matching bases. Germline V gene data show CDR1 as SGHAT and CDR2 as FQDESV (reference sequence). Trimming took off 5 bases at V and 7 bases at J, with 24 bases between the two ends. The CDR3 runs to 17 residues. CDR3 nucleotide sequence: TGTGCCAGCAGCCCGCTCCTCTTTATGGGAGTTGAGAATGAGCAGTTCTTC. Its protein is CASSPLLFMGVENEQFF.

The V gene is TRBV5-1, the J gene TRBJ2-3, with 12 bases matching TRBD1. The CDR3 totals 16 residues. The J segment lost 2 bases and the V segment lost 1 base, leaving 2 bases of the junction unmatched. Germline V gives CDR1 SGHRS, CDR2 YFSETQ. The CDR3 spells CASSLRGQGATDTQYF. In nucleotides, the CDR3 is TGCGCCAGCAGCTTGCGGGGACAGGGGGCCACAGATACGCAGTATTTT.

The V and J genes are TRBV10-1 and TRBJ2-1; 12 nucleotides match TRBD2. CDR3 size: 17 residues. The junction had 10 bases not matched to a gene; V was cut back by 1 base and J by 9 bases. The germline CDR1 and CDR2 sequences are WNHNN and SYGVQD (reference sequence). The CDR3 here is CASSEYWTSGNFGEQFF. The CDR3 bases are TGCGCCAGCAGTGAGTACTGGACTAGCGGGAATTTCGGTGAGCAGTTCTTC.

The CDR3 DNA follows: TGTGCCAGCAGCATCGGGACTAGCGGGAGAAATGAGCAGTTCTTC. Translated: CASSIGTSGRNEQFF. The chain employs TRBV7-2 and TRBJ2-1; 14 bases are shared with TRBD2. V was pared by 5 bases and J by 7 bases, with 4 bases of the junction left unmatched. Germline V lookup: CDR1 SGHTA, CDR2 FQGNSA. This CDR3 is built from 15 residues.

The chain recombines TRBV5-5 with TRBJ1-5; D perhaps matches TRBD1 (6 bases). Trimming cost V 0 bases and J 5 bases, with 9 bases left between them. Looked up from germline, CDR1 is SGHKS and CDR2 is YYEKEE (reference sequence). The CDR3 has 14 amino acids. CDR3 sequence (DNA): TGTGCCAGCAGCTTGGGACAGGTCGATCAGCCCCAGCATTTT. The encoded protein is CASSLGQVDQPQHF.

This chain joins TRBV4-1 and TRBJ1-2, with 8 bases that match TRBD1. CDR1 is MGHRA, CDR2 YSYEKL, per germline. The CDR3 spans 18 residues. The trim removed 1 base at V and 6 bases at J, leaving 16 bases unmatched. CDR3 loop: CASSQGQRTGLRGHGYTF. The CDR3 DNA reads TGCGCCAGCAGCCAAGGTCAAAGGACAGGGTTGAGAGGCCATGGCTACACCTTC.

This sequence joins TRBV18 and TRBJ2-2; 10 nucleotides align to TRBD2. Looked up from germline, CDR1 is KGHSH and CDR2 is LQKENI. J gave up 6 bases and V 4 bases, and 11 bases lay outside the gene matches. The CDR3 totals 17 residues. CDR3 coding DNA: TGTGCCAGCTCACGAATTGGGTCTAGCGGGAGCGCCGGGGAGCTGTTTTTT. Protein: CASSRIGSSGSAGELFF.

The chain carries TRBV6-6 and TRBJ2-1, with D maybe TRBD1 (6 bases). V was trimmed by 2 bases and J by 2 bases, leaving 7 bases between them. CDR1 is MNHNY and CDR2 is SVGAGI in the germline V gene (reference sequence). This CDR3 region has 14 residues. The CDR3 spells CASSYRDTYNEQFF. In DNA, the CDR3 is TGTGCCAGCAGTTACCGGGACACCTACAATGAGCAGTTCTTC.

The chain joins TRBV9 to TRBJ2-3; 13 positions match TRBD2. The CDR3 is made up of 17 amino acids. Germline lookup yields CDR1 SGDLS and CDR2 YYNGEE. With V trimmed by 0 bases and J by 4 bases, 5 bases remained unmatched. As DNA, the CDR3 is TGTGCCAGCAGCGTAGGACTAGCGGGGGGTTTCGCAGATACGCAGTATTTT. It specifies CASSVGLAGGFADTQYF.

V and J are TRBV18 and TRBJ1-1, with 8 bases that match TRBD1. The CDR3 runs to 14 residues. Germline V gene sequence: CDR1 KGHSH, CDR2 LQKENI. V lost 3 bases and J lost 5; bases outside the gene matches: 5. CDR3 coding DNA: TGTGCCAGCTCACCGACAGGGGCGGAGACTGAAGCTTTCTTT. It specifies CASSPTGAETEAFF.

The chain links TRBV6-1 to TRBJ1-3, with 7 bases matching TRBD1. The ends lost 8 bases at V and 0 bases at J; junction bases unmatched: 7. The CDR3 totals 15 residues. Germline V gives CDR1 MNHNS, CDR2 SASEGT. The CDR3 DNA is TGTGCCAGCGGCCGACAGGGCAACTCTGGAAACACCATATATTTT. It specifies CASGRQGNSGNTIYF.

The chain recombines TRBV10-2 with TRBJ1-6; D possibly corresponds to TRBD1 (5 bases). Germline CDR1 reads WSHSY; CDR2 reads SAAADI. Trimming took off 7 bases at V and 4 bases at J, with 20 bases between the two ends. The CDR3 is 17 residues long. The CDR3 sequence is CASTGRGSSSYNSPLHF. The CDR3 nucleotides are TGCGCCAGCACGGGTAGGGGCAGTTCCTCTTATAATTCACCCCTCCACTTT.

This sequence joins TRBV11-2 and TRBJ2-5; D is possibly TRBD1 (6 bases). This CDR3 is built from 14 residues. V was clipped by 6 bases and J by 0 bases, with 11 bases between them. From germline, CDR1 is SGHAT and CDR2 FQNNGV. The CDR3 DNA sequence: TGTGCCAGCAGGGACAGCCTATACCAAGAGACCCAGTACTTC. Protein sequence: CASRDSLYQETQYF.

This CDR3 is CASSMTGSQTQYF. CDR3 DNA sequence: TGTGCCAGCAGCATGACAGGATCGCAGACCCAGTACTTC. The genes are TRBV7-3 and TRBJ2-5, with D possibly TRBD1 on 6 matching bases. Germline V CDR1 and CDR2: SGHTA, FQGTGA. The V end lost 5 bases, the J end lost 6 bases, and 13 bases lay between the germline ends. CDR3 length: 13 residues.

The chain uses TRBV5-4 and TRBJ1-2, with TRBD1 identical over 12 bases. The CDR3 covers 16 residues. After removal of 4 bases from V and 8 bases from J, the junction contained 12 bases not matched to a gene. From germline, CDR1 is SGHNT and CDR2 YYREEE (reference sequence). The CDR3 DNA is TGTGCCAGCAGCGACCGGGACAGGGGGCGTAGTCCGGGCTACACCTTC. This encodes CASSDRDRGRSPGYTF.

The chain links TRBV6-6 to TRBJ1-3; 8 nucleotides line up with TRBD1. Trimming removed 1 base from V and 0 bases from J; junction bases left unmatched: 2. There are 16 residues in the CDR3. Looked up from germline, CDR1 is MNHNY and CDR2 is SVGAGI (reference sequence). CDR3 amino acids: CASSYFGQGSGNTIYF. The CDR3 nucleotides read TGTGCCAGCAGTTACTTCGGACAGGGCTCTGGAAACACCATATATTTT.

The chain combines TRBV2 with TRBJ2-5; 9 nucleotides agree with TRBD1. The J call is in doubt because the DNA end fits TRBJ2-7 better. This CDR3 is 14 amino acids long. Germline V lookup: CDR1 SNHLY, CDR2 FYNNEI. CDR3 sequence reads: CASSDGTGSYEQYF. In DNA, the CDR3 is TGTGCCAGCAGTGACGGGACAGGGAGCTACGAGCAGTACTTC.

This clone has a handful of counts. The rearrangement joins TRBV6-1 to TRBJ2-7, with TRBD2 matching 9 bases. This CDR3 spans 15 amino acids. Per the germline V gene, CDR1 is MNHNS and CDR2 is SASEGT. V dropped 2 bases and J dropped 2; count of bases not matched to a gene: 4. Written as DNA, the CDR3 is TGTGCCAGCAGTGAAAGAGCGGGAGGTCCCTACGAGCAGTACGTC. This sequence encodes CASSERAGGPYEQYV.

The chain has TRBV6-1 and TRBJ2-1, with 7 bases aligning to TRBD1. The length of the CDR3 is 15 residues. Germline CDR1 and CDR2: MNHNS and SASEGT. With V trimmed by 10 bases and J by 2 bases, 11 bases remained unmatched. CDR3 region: CAIRVGTEAYNEQFF. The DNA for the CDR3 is TGTGCCATAAGGGTCGGGACAGAGGCCTACAATGAGCAGTTCTTC.

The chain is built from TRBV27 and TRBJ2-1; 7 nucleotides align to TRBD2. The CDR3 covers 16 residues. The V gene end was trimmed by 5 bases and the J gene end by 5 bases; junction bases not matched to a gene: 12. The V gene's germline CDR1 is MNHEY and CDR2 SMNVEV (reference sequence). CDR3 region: CASSAQRERLNNEQFF. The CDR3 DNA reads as TGTGCCAGCAGTGCCCAGCGGGAACGGCTAAACAATGAGCAGTTCTTC.

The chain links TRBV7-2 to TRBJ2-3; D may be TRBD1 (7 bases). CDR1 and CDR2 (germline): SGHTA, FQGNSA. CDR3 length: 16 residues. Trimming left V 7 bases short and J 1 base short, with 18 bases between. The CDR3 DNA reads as TGTGCCAGCAAGAGAGGAGGGGGCGGGGGCACAGATACGCAGTATTTT. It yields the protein CASKRGGGGGTDTQYF.

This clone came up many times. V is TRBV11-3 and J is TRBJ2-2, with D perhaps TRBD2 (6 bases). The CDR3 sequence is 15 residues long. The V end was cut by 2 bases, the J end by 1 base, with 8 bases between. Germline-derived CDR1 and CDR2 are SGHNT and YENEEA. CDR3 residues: CASSLWEVNTGELFF. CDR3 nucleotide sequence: TGTGCCAGCAGCTTATGGGAGGTGAACACCGGGGAGCTGTTTTTT. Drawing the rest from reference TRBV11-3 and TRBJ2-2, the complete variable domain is EAGVVQSPRYKIIEKKQPVAFWCNPISGHNTLYWYLQNLGQGPELLIRYENEEAVDDSQLPKDRFSAERLKGVDSTLKIQPAELGDSAVYLCASSLWEVNTGELFFGEGSRLTVL.

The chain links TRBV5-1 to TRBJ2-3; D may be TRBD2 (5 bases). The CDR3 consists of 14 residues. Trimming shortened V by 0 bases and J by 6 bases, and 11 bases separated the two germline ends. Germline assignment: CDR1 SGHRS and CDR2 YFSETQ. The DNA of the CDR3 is TGCGCCAGCAGCTTGGGGGCGGGTGGCGATACGCAGTATTTT. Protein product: CASSLGAGGDTQYF.